This entry lists 9 T cell receptor beta chains sequenced from one sample in a study of T cell repertoires in cytomegalovirus infection. From the reads, TCRdb called clonotypes with MiXCR, one entry per CDR3 protein. In the table there are about 310,000 distinct CDR3 sequences, around a quarter of which are singletons. No cognate antigen is known for these TCRs. The input for sequencing was cultured PBMCs, taken from culture after CMV antigen stimulation. The source of these receptors is a human donor in good health (CMV status not recorded). Some clones in this sample may be carry-over from other donors' samples.

The chain joins TRBV7-2 to TRBJ2-5, with 8 bases identical to TRBD2. V shed 5 bases and J 2 bases; nucleotides not matched to a gene: 4. Per the germline V gene, CDR1 is SGHTA and CDR2 is FQGNSA. This CDR3 is 14 amino acids long. The CDR3 DNA sequence: TGTGCCAGCAGCCGTGGACTAGCTCAAGAGACCCAGTACTTC. Protein sequence: CASSRGLAQETQYF.

This clonotype occurred a few times. This rearrangement joins TRBV10-2 to TRBJ1-1, with unresolved D. Germline V CDR1 and CDR2: WSHSY, SAAADI. There are 14 residues in the CDR3. V lost 2 bases and J lost 4, with 11 bases in between. CDR3 region: CASSEGTPVTEAFF. The CDR3 DNA is TGCGCCAGCAGTGAGGGCACCCCCGTCACTGAAGCTTTCTTT.

This clonotype has a count of ten or more. The J gene is TRBJ2-5, the V gene TRBV7-2; 11 bases line up with TRBD1. The length of the CDR3 is 15 residues. Germline CDR1 is SGHTA and CDR2 is FQGNSA. The trim removed 2 bases at V and 4 bases at J, leaving 3 bases unmatched. The DNA of the CDR3 is TGTGCCAGCAGCTTATTGGGGACAGGGGGAGAGACCCAGTACTTC. This encodes CASSLLGTGGETQYF.

The CDR3, as DNA: TGTGCCAGCAGTTTATGGGGGACAGAAGGGGCCGGGGAGCTGTTTTTT. This encodes CASSLWGTEGAGELFF. V usage is TRBV28 and J usage is TRBJ2-2; TRBD1 matches 7 bases. CDR3 length: 16 amino acids. The germline V gene encodes CDR1 MDHEN and CDR2 SYDVKM. Unmatched junction bases numbered 7, after V lost 0 bases and J lost 6 bases.

This clonotype was detected only a few times. This chain links TRBV19 with TRBJ2-1; 10 bases align to TRBD2. Germline V gives CDR1 LNHDA, CDR2 SQIVND (reference sequence). The CDR3 length is 16 residues. Unmatched junction bases numbered 7, after V lost 5 bases and J lost 3 bases. The CDR3 is CASSLGGLAFYNEQFF. The CDR3 DNA reads as TGTGCCAGTAGTCTAGGGGGACTAGCGTTCTACAATGAGCAGTTCTTC.

This clonotype was seen a few times. One end of the junction is discordant with germline, which a read error may explain. The V call is TRBV18, the J call TRBJ2-1; D may match TRBD1 or TRBD2 (5 bases each). In germline, CDR1 is KGHSH, CDR2 LQKENI. The CDR3 sequence is 13 residues long. The CDR3 here is CASAPGRRFEQFF. The CDR3 DNA reads TGTGCCAGCGCACCAGGGCGGAGGTTTGAGCAGTTCTTC. Variable domain in full (rest from reference TRBV18 and TRBJ2-1): NAGVMQNPRHLVRRRGQEARLRCSPMKGHSHVYWYRQLPEEGLKFMVYLQKENIIDESGMPKERFSAEFPKEGPSILRIQQVVRGDSAAYFCASAPGRRFEQFFGPGTRLTVL.

The chain recombines TRBV7-9 with TRBJ1-1, with no clear D. Trimming took off 1 base at V and 9 bases at J, with 12 bases between the two ends. This CDR3 contains 13 residues. Germline CDR1 and CDR2: SEHNR and FQNEAQ (reference sequence). The CDR3 region is CASSLGTGSKAFF. CDR3 bases: TGTGCCAGCAGCTTAGGTACTGGGTCGAAAGCTTTCTTT.

This clonotype was seen more than once but under ten times. The CDR3 region has the DNA TGCAGTGCTATGCACCCAATACTGGACAGGCAAGAGACCCAGTACTTC. The encoded protein is CSAMHPILDRQETQYF. The rearrangement uses TRBV20-1 and TRBJ2-5; 7 nucleotides match TRBD1. The CDR3 loop spans 16 amino acids. V was clipped by 4 bases and J by 2 bases; unmatched bases: 13. Per germline, CDR1 DFQATT and CDR2 SNEGSKA (reference sequence).

Ten or more counts support this clonotype. The gene calls are TRBV7-8 and TRBJ2-7; the D gene is possibly TRBD2 (6 bases). V was shortened by 0 bases and J by 1 base, with 10 bases between the two germline ends. The germline gives CDR1 SGHVS, CDR2 FQNEAQ. This CDR3 is built from 15 residues. As DNA, the CDR3 is TGTGCCAGCAGCTTAGCCGGGACTCTATCCTACGAGCAGTACGTC. It specifies CASSLAGTLSYEQYV.